Shown below are 10 T cell receptor beta chains from a single sample sequenced in a study of blood T cell repertoires in COVID-19. Measured with immunoSEQ multiplex PCR; TCRdb has only the in-frame clones, and not every one. The table has about 470,000 clones, roughly 90% seen once. The sequencing input was PBMCs or T cells enriched from blood (not recorded which). All receptors come from a woman younger than 35 who had recovered from COVID-19.

The V and J genes are TRBV4-1 and TRBJ2-3; TRBD2 is a possible D gene (6 bases). The CDR3 is 17 residues long. V gave up 3 bases and J gave up 0 bases, with 16 bases separating them. Germline assignment: CDR1 MGHRA and CDR2 YSYEKL. The CDR3: CASSQESSEASTDTQYF. The CDR3 DNA sequence: TGCGCCAGCAGCCAGGAATCTAGCGAAGCTAGCACAGATACGCAGTATTTT.

The gene calls are TRBV4-1 and TRBJ1-1; tentative D call: TRBD1 (5 bases). This CDR3 is 16 amino acids long. CDR1 is MGHRA and CDR2 is YSYEKL in the germline V gene. Trimming left V 0 bases short and J 8 bases short, with 19 bases between. CDR3 bases: TGCGCCAGCAGCCAAGATACAGCGGCGGGGGGAAGGGAAGCTTTCTTT. The encoded protein is CASSQDTAAGGREAFF.

The CDR3, as DNA: TGCGCCAGCAGCCGGAGACAGGGAATCGAACAAGAGACCCAGTACTTC. It specifies CASSRRQGIEQETQYF. V and J are TRBV5-1 and TRBJ2-5; 7 bases match TRBD1. Germline CDR1 and CDR2: SGHRS and YFSETQ. The trim removed 4 bases at V and 2 bases at J, leaving 11 bases unmatched. The CDR3 spans 16 residues.

A few counts support this clone. The chain uses TRBV10-2 and TRBJ2-2, with D tentatively TRBD1 (5 bases). The germline V gene encodes CDR1 WSHSY and CDR2 SAAADI. The length of the CDR3 is 15 residues. Trimming removed 7 bases at V and 2 bases at J, with 14 bases between. As DNA, the CDR3 is TGCGCCAGCACTTCAATTGACAGTAACACCGGGGAGCTGTTTTTT. Its translation is CASTSIDSNTGELFF.

This chain joins TRBV3-1 (or the pseudogene TRBV3-2) and TRBJ1-3; D is perhaps TRBD1 (5 bases). Germline lookup yields CDR1 LGHDT and CDR2 YNNKEL (reference sequence). Deletions cut 1 base from V and 0 bases from J, with 22 bases between. The CDR3 loop spans 20 amino acids. The CDR3 nucleotides read TGTGCCAGCAGCCAAGTTGCGCTTCGGGCAGGGTCTTTCTCTGGAAACACCATATATTTT. Amino acids: CASSQVALRAGSFSGNTIYF.

The count of this clone is one. The chain combines TRBV5-1 with TRBJ2-5, with TRBD2 identical over 8 bases. Germline V gives CDR1 SGHRS, CDR2 YFSETQ. The CDR3 sequence is 14 residues long. J was trimmed by 3 bases and V by 0 bases; bases with no gene match: 1. The CDR3 nucleotides read TGCGCCAGCAGCTTGGTCGGGGGGGAAGAGACCCAGTACTTC. Translated, it gives CASSLVGGEETQYF.

This chain joins TRBV11-2 and TRBJ2-7, with D unclear. With 8 bases removed from V and 3 bases from J, the gap between germline ends came to 5 bases. The CDR3 has 10 amino acids. The germline gives CDR1 SGHAT, CDR2 FQNNGV. The CDR3 here is CASRDYEQYF. DNA of the CDR3: TGTGCCAGCCGAGACTACGAGCAGTACTTC.

The chain is built from TRBV10-1 and TRBJ2-2; D is ambiguous. CDR1 and CDR2 (germline): WNHNN, SYGVQD (reference sequence). The CDR3 runs to 14 residues. With 5 bases removed from V and 4 bases from J, the gap between germline ends came to 11 bases. The CDR3 DNA reads TGCGCCAGCAGTCCCCCCACCGGCACCGGGGAGCTGTTTTTT. The encoded protein is CASSPPTGTGELFF.

This clone has a single count. The V and J genes are TRBV7-9 and TRBJ2-7; 11 bases fit TRBD1. This CDR3 has 14 amino acids. V trimming: 6 bases; J trimming: 4 bases; junction bases outside the gene matches: 5. CDR1 is SEHNR and CDR2 is FQNEAQ in the germline V gene (reference sequence). In DNA, the CDR3 is TGTGCCAGCAGTCGCCGGGACAGGGGGTACGAGCAGTACTTC. It encodes CASSRRDRGYEQYF.

The chain joins TRBV7-2 to TRBJ1-1; TRBD1 agrees at 7 bases. Germline V CDR1 and CDR2: SGHTA, FQGNSA. This CDR3 spans 15 amino acids. The V and J ends lost 1 base and 7 bases, in that order; junction bases with no gene match: 9. CDR3 sequence reads: CASSLVSHGTVEAFF. In DNA form, the CDR3 reads TGTGCCAGCAGCTTAGTCTCCCACGGGACAGTTGAAGCTTTCTTT.